These 23 T cell receptor beta chains share one sample of origin, sequenced in a study of molecular identifiers for immune sequencing clone quantification. Using its own MiXCR run on the PCR reads, TCRdb lists one record per CDR3 protein. The sample includes fewer than 75,000 distinct CDR3 sequences, about 17% of them seen just once. The sample was naive CD8+ T cells from blood, with Jurkat cell RNA spiked in. Subset specified: FACS-sorted CD8+CD4-CCR7+CD45RA+ naive T cells. The receptors come from a human donor in good health. Some libraries in this study had Jurkat cell RNA spiked in.

CDR3 in DNA: TGTGCCAGCAGTGGCGGGACAGGGGCCCTCAATGAGCAGTTCTTC. Translated: CASSGGTGALNEQFF. J is TRBJ2-1 and V is TRBV6-1; 10 bases map to TRBD1. The CDR3 covers 15 residues. CDR1 is MNHNS, CDR2 SASEGT, per germline. J gave up 6 bases and V 4 bases, and 6 bases lay outside the gene matches.

This rearrangement joins TRBV3-2 to TRBJ2-3; the table's D gene call, TRBD2, was not cross checked with the DNA. TRBV3-2 is flagged as a pseudogene. The CDR3 length is 17 residues. The CDR3 protein is CASSQVPAGGGTDTQYF. The CDR3 DNA reads TGTGCCAGCAGCCAAGTCCCCGCGGGAGGGGGCACAGATACGCAGTATTTT.

This chain links TRBV29-1 with TRBJ2-7, with D unresolved. The CDR3 extends over 13 amino acids. Germline-derived CDR1 and CDR2 are SQVTM and ANQGSEA. V lost 2 bases and J 6 bases, leaving 14 bases between the germline ends. The chain's CDR3 is CSVETLASAEQYF. The CDR3 DNA sequence: TGCAGCGTTGAAACTTTGGCTAGTGCCGAGCAGTACTTC.

A word on this clonotype: Just one base apart from a much larger clone, this may be a read error. The V and J genes are TRBV20-1 and TRBJ2-7; no definite D call. CDR3 length: 14 residues. Germline V gene lookup returns CDR1 DFQATT and CDR2 SNEGSKA (reference sequence). Here the CDR3 reads CSARVVSRIYGQYF. The CDR3 bases are TGCAGTGCTAGAGTGGTCAGCCGGATCTACGGGCAGTACTTC.

This clonotype showed up many times. CDR3 coding DNA: TGTGCCAGCAGGTCGGGACAGGGTAATGAAAAACTGTTTTTT. Translated: CASRSGQGNEKLFF. This chain uses TRBV7-9 with TRBJ1-4; 9 positions agree with TRBD1. Germline V gene sequence: CDR1 SEHNR, CDR2 FQNEAQ (reference sequence). V shed 6 bases and J 4 bases; nucleotides not matched to a gene: 3. This CDR3 has 14 amino acids. Using reference TRBV7-9 and TRBJ1-4 for the parts outside the CDR3, the full variable domain is DTGVSQNPRHKITKRGQNVTFRCDPISEHNRLYWYRQTLGQGPEFLTYFQNEAQLEKSRLLSDRFSAERPKGSFSTLEIQRTEQGDSAMYLCASRSGQGNEKLFFGSGTQLSVL.

V gene TRBV29-1 combines with J gene TRBJ2-1, with 13 bases fitting TRBD2. Germline loops: CDR1 SQVTM, CDR2 ANQGSEA. V gave up 1 base and J gave up 6 bases; unmatched junction bases: 3. CDR3 length equals 15 residues. CDR3 sequence reads: CSVEGTSGSSNEQFF. CDR3 DNA sequence: TGCAGCGTTGAAGGGACTAGCGGGAGCTCCAATGAGCAGTTCTTC.

This clonotype occurred a few times. CDR3 region: CASRQAPNSGTEAFF. The CDR3 coding sequence is TGTGCCAGCAGACAGGCACCAAACTCTGGCACTGAAGCTTTCTTT. J is TRBJ1-1 and V is TRBV28, with D perhaps matching TRBD1 (5 bases). V lost 6 bases to trimming and J lost 4 bases, with 18 bases between them. This CDR3 comprises 15 residues. Germline V gene sequence: CDR1 MDHEN, CDR2 SYDVKM.

A few counts support this clonotype. A clone one base away is much larger, so this may be a read error. The V call is TRBV4-3, the J call TRBJ2-7; 7 bases match TRBD1. CDR3 length: 14 residues. Germline CDR1 is LGHNA and CDR2 is YSLEER. The CDR3 DNA follows: TGCGCCAGCAGCCAAGGGATAGGGGGCCACGAGCGGTACTTC. It codes for CASSQGIGGHERYF.

This clonotype was counted ten times or more. The chain recombines TRBV6-2 or TRBV6-3 with TRBJ2-7, with D tentatively TRBD1 (5 bases). With 2 bases removed from V and 3 bases from J, the gap between germline ends came to 8 bases. Germline V lookup: CDR1 MNHEY, CDR2 SVGEGT. The CDR3 extends over 13 amino acids. The CDR3 DNA follows: TGTGCCAGCAGTTACCAGGGTTACTACGAGCAGTACTTC. Protein sequence: CASSYQGYYEQYF.

This clonotype was counted at least ten times. This rearrangement joins TRBV6-6 to TRBJ1-6; no clear D gene. The CDR3 length is 15 residues. Trimming shortened V by 3 bases and J by 7 bases, and 13 bases separated the two germline ends. CDR1 is MNHNY, CDR2 SVGAGI, per germline (reference sequence). CDR3 nucleotide sequence: TGTGCCAGCAGTTATCACCAGGAAAAGAATTCACCCCTCCACTTT. It specifies CASSYHQEKNSPLHF.

V gene TRBV5-6 combines with J gene TRBJ2-5; D might be TRBD1 (6 bases). The V and J ends lost 2 bases and 5 bases respectively, with 10 bases between them. The CDR3 spans 13 residues. The germline V gene encodes CDR1 SGHDT and CDR2 YYEEEE. CDR3 nucleotide sequence: TGTGCCAGCAGCTTACAGGGTTTTGAGACCCAGTACTTC. Translating gives CASSLQGFETQYF.

About this clonotype: A much larger clonotype is one base distant, so this may be a read error. The chain is built from TRBV4-3 and TRBJ2-7; D ambiguous. Germline loops: CDR1 LGHNA, CDR2 YSLEER. This CDR3 has 16 residues. The DNA of the CDR3 is TGCGCCAGCAGCCAAGTCGGACCAATATCGGGCTACGGGCAGTACTTC. Protein sequence: CASSQVGPISGYGQYF.

This clonotype was found a few times. This rearrangement joins TRBV27 to TRBJ1-1; possible D gene TRBD1, 6 bases. The V end was cut by 6 bases, the J end by 0 bases, with 23 bases between. CDR3 length: 18 amino acids. The V gene's germline CDR1 is MNHEY and CDR2 SMNVEV (reference sequence). The CDR3: CASRGLWGAEGMNTEAFF. CDR3 coding DNA: TGTGCCAGCAGGGGTTTGTGGGGGGCTGAGGGAATGAACACTGAAGCTTTCTTT.

As to this clonotype: This clone may be a read error of a much larger clone one base away. Likely a read error: the CDR3 ends without its conserved phenylalanine or tryptophan. The J gene is TRBJ1-4, the V gene TRBV7-8; D gene ambiguous. V was cut by 3 bases and J by 7 bases, with 18 bases left in between. The CDR3 length is 16 residues. From germline, CDR1 is SGHVS and CDR2 FQNEAQ. The CDR3 DNA reads as TGTGCCAGCAGCTTGTCCCCCGGCGGGAGGGTTGAAAAACTGTTTTCT. It specifies CASSLSPGGRVEKLFS.

This clonotype was detected many times. V is TRBV28 and J is TRBJ2-3; possibly TRBD1 for D (6 bases). This CDR3 has 12 amino acids. Germline V gene lookup returns CDR1 MDHEN and CDR2 SYDVKM. V shed 10 bases and J shed 1 base, with 9 bases lying between them. The CDR3 spells CATKGGTDTQYF. CDR3 sequence (DNA): TGTGCCACCAAGGGGGGCACAGATACGCAGTATTTT.

This clonotype was recorded at least ten times. The V and J genes are TRBV4-2 and TRBJ2-7; possibly TRBD2 for D (6 bases). Germline V gene sequence: CDR1 LGHNA, CDR2 YNFKEQ. The length of the CDR3 is 16 residues. The V and J ends lost 0 bases and 0 bases respectively, with 12 bases between them. The CDR3 DNA reads TGTGCCAGCAGCCAAGACTACCCGGGAGTCTCCTACGAGCAGTACTTC. This gives the protein CASSQDYPGVSYEQYF.

Concerning this clonotype itself: At one boundary the junction diverges from the germline segment, which might be a read error. This chain connects TRBV20-1 to TRBJ2-1, with a tentative D call TRBD2 (6 bases). CDR1 and CDR2 from the germline V gene are DFQATT and SNEGSKA (reference sequence). This CDR3 has 15 amino acids. CDR3 nucleotide sequence: TGCAGCGCTAGAGAGCCGGGAGTAGCCTACAATGAGCAGTTCTTC. It specifies CSAREPGVAYNEQFF.

Points on this clonotype: One end of the junction fails to match germline, which may point to a read error. The chain uses TRBV6-5 and TRBJ2-3; 14 bases match TRBD2. CDR1 is MNHEY, CDR2 SVGAGI, per germline. The CDR3 has 22 residues. In nucleotides, the CDR3 is TGTGTCAGCAGTACGCACCCCTCGTTCGGGACTAGCGGGAGAGTTTCATCAGATACGCAGTATTTC. Translated, it gives CVSSTHPSFGTSGRVSSDTQYF.

A note on this clonotype: This may stem from a read error, because a much larger clone lies one nucleotide away. The J gene is TRBJ1-1, the V gene TRBV5-1; possible D gene TRBD1, 5 bases. CDR1 is SGHRS and CDR2 is YFSETQ in the germline V gene. This CDR3 region has 16 residues. CDR3 residues: CAGSPWVGGTNTEAFF. The CDR3 region has the DNA TGCGCCGGCAGCCCCTGGGTGGGTGGGACGAACACTGAAGCTTTCTTT. Full variable domain (missing parts from reference TRBV5-1 and TRBJ1-1): KAGVTQTPRYLIKTRGQQVTLSCSPISGHRSVSWYQQTPGQGLQFLFEYFSETQRNKGNFPGRFSGRQFSNSRSEMNVSTLELGDSALYLCAGSPWVGGTNTEAFFGQGTRLTVV.

This clonotype was recorded many times. The chain employs TRBV24-1 and TRBJ2-1, with D possibly being TRBD2 (6 bases). Between the trimmed V and J ends, which lost 0 bases and 5 bases, there was a span of 13 bases. CDR3 size: 16 residues. CDR1 is KGHDR, CDR2 SFDVKD, per germline. CDR3 nucleotides: TGTGCCACCAGTGATTTGCCCTACGGAGGGCACAATGAGCAGTTCTTC. This translates into CATSDLPYGGHNEQFF.

This clonotype has ten or more counts. The V and J genes are TRBV5-6 and TRBJ1-2; D call uncertain. The CDR3 loop spans 16 amino acids. Germline lookup yields CDR1 SGHDT and CDR2 YYEEEE. Trimming removed 0 bases at V and 4 bases at J, with 16 bases between. CDR3 DNA: TGTGCCAGCAGCTTGGCCAGTGGAAGCGCCGTCTATGGCTACACCTTC. This encodes CASSLASGSAVYGYTF.

A note on this clonotype: A much larger clone sits a single nucleotide away, making a read error possible. This chain uses TRBV7-8 with TRBJ2-2; tentative D call: TRBD2 (5 bases). The germline V gene has CDR1 SGHVS and CDR2 FQNEAQ. This CDR3 is built from 12 residues. The CDR3 DNA follows: TGTGCCAGCAGCGGAGACACCGGGGAGCCGTTTTTT. Amino acids: CASSGDTGEPFF.

This clonotype was found many times. The genes are TRBV28 and TRBJ2-3; TRBD2 agrees at 7 bases. CDR3 length: 15 residues. Germline CDR1 MDHEN, CDR2 SYDVKM. Trimming took 8 bases from V and 5 from J; bases not matched to a gene: 13. CDR3 in amino acids: CASVHAGEGLDTQYF. CDR3 nucleotides: TGTGCCAGCGTTCACGCGGGAGAAGGGTTAGATACGCAGTATTTT. Combining the CDR3 with reference TRBV28 and TRBJ2-3 gives the whole variable domain DVKVTQSSRYLVKRTGEKVFLECVQDMDHENMFWYRQDPGLGLRLIYFSYDVKMKEKGDIPEGYSVSREKKERFSLILESASTNQTSMYLCASVHAGEGLDTQYFGPGTRLTVL.